This T cell receptor beta chain was sequenced for a study of T cell repertoires in cytomegalovirus infection. As for the study in general: Indications came from public TCR beta signatures; they pointed to CMV infection and to a matching HLA type. Study findings and constraints: The response measured ex vivo was dominated by TCR beta clonotypes (HLA-C-restricted and CMV-specific). Based on cumulative public TCR beta family frequency, carriers of CMV plus the relevant HLA were identified.

TCRdb ran MiXCR on the reads and lists one entry per CDR3 protein. The data show about 920,000 distinct CDR3 sequences, 25% to 40% seen once. This clonotype was observed a single time. As yet, its antigen is unknown. The material was cultured CD8+ T cells from PBMCs, obtained from culture after CMV antigen stimulation. The receptor was derived from a human donor in good health (CMV status not recorded). Some clones in this sample may be carry-over from other donors' samples.

CDR3 sequence reads: CASGLTGTSGTTSTDTQYF. The DNA for the CDR3 is TGTGCTAGTGGCCTAACCGGGACTAGCGGCACTACTAGCACAGATACGCAGTATTTT. The rearrangement links TRBV12-5 to TRBJ2-3, with 11 positions matching TRBD2. The CDR3 sequence is 19 residues long. V lost 6 bases, J lost 0 bases, and 14 bases stayed unmatched. The V gene's germline CDR1 is LGHNT and CDR2 FRNRAP. The full variable domain, its missing parts supplied by reference TRBV12-5 and TRBJ2-3, is DARVTQTPRHKVTEMGQEVTMRCQPILGHNTVFWYRQTMMQGLELLAYFRNRAPLDDSGMPKDRFSAEMPDATLATLKIQPSEPRDSAVYFCASGLTGTSGTTSTDTQYFGPGTRLTVL.